A single sample gave rise to the 10 T cell receptor beta chains below, sequenced in a study of T cell responses to AZD1222 COVID-19 vaccine. Here immunoSEQ multiplex PCR was the method, and the copy in TCRdb shows in-frame clones only, minus some. This sample has around 150,000 clones, with about 91% found just once. This specimen consisted of peripheral blood, obtained on day 0 of AZD1222 vaccination. Every receptor here comes from an adult in good health.

This chain uses TRBV7-9 with TRBJ2-2; a possible D gene is TRBD2 (5 bases). Deletions cut 6 bases from V and 10 bases from J, with 12 bases between. CDR3 length: 12 residues. Germline V gives CDR1 SEHNR, CDR2 FQNEAQ (reference sequence). The CDR3, as DNA: TGTGCCAGCAGGAGTGGAGGTGCGGAGCTGTTTTTT. Residues: CASRSGGAELFF.

V and J are TRBV3-1 (or the pseudogene TRBV3-2) and TRBJ1-2; D unclear. The V gene lost 4 bases and the J gene lost 5 bases, with 14 bases spanning the gap. The CDR3 consists of 14 residues. CDR1 LGHDT and CDR2 YNNKEL come from the germline V gene (reference sequence). CDR3 sequence: CASSLGQVGYGYTF. The DNA for the CDR3 is TGTGCCAGCAGCCTAGGGCAGGTTGGTTATGGCTACACCTTC.

The V call is TRBV29-1, the J call TRBJ2-2; D perhaps matches TRBD1 (5 bases). This CDR3 has 14 amino acids. Trimming left V 6 bases short and J 1 base short, with 12 bases between. Per the germline V gene, CDR1 is SQVTM and CDR2 is ANQGSEA. CDR3: CSVAIQGNTGELFF. The CDR3 DNA follows: TGCAGCGTAGCAATCCAGGGGAACACCGGGGAGCTGTTTTTT.

The chain joins TRBV30 to TRBJ2-1; D remains unclear. CDR3 length: 12 residues. V was pared by 2 bases and J by 6 bases, with 8 bases between. Germline values: CDR1 GTSNPN, CDR2 SVGIG (reference sequence). CDR3 nucleotides: TGTGCCTGGAGTCTAGGCCTCAATGAGCAGTTCTTC. Translation: CAWSLGLNEQFF. Supplemented by reference TRBV30 and TRBJ2-1, the full variable domain reads SQTIHQWPATLVQPVGSPLSLECTVEGTSNPNLYWYRQAAGRGLQLLFYSVGIGQISSEVPQNLSASRPQDRQFILSSKKLLLSDSGFYLCAWSLGLNEQFFGPGTRLTVL.

The V call is TRBV19, the J call TRBJ1-2, with D unclear. In germline, CDR1 is LNHDA, CDR2 SQIVND (reference sequence). This CDR3 is 14 amino acids long. The ends were cut back, 4 bases at V and 4 bases at J, with 13 bases in the middle. The chain's CDR3 is CASSTPGRTYGYTF. In DNA form, the CDR3 reads TGTGCCAGTAGTACTCCTGGGCGGACCTATGGCTACACCTTC.

V usage is TRBV5-8 and J usage is TRBJ1-4, with D possibly TRBD1 on 6 matching bases. The V end was cut by 0 bases, the J end by 5 bases, with 11 bases between. This CDR3 is built from 15 residues. In germline, CDR1 is SGHTS, CDR2 YDEGEE. CDR3 loop: CASSLAGQGNEKLFF. In nucleotides, the CDR3 is TGTGCCAGCAGCTTGGCCGGGCAGGGGAATGAAAAACTGTTTTTT.

This chain links TRBV7-2 with TRBJ1-3; D is ambiguous. The germline V and J ends were trimmed by 5 bases and 4 bases, with 12 bases remaining between them. Germline CDR1 and CDR2: SGHTA and FQGNSA. The CDR3 has 14 amino acids. The CDR3 reads CASSQRISGNTIYF. The CDR3 nucleotides are TGTGCCAGCAGCCAGAGAATATCGGGAAACACCATATATTTT.

This clone showed up just once. The chain couples TRBV13 to TRBJ2-7; possible D gene TRBD2, 5 bases. V was clipped by 6 bases and J by 3 bases, with 12 bases between them. Germline V gene sequence: CDR1 PRHDT, CDR2 FYEKMQ (reference sequence). This CDR3 is built from 13 residues. CDR3 in DNA: TGTGCCAGCAGTTCACTAGGATACTACGAGCAGTACTTC. This translates into CASSSLGYYEQYF.

The V gene is TRBV28, the J gene TRBJ1-4, with D tentatively TRBD1 (5 bases). This CDR3 has 15 residues. The germline V gene has CDR1 MDHEN and CDR2 SYDVKM. V was pared by 6 bases and J by 8 bases, with 19 bases between. CDR3 sequence: CASSPPQGGLEKLFF. The DNA for the CDR3 is TGTGCCAGCAGCCCCCCCCAGGGTGGATTGGAAAAACTGTTTTTT. Supplemented by reference TRBV28 and TRBJ1-4, the full variable domain reads DVKVTQSSRYLVKRTGEKVFLECVQDMDHENMFWYRQDPGLGLRLIYFSYDVKMKEKGDIPEGYSVSREKKERFSLILESASTNQTSMYLCASSPPQGGLEKLFFGSGTQLSVL.

The chain recombines TRBV29-1 with TRBJ2-1; TRBD1 matches at 9 bases. This CDR3 has 14 residues. Germline CDR1 SQVTM, CDR2 ANQGSEA. Unmatched junction bases numbered 14, after V lost 8 bases and J lost 9 bases. The CDR3 coding sequence is TGCAGCACCCGTCGGGGACAGGGATCCGGTGAGCAGTTCTTC. Its protein product is CSTRRGQGSGEQFF.